These T cell receptor beta chains were read from a single sample in a study of blood T cells in healthy people across ages. TCRdb re-analysed the 5' RACE reads in MiXCR, keeping a single row per CDR3 protein. The sample carries 700,000 to 950,000 distinct CDR3 sequences, approximately 43% recorded once. The sample taken for sequencing was blood. The receptor source for this set is an older woman in good health. Both conserved end residues are trimmed from each CDR3. Each record gives: V gene, CDR3 protein.

v_gene: TRBV7-2; CDR3aa: ASSSSRTLQETQY
v_gene: TRBV20-1; CDR3aa: KTGTATDTQY
v_gene: TRBV9; CDR3aa: ASSVGNRQGTPSTDTQY
v_gene: TRBV7-9; CDR3aa: ASSLTGQGYNSPLH
v_gene: TRBV4-2; CDR3aa: ASSQGTSLDEQF
v_gene: TRBV10-3; CDR3aa: AISEDTSEQY
v_gene: TRBV5-1; CDR3aa: ASSSDRGHSGANVLT
v_gene: TRBV7-3; CDR3aa: ASSLGISSLETQY
v_gene: TRBV29-1; CDR3aa: SVGATGGAGELF
v_gene: TRBV7-9; CDR3aa: ASSLNVETQY
v_gene: TRBV5-1; CDR3aa: ASSLAADTNTGELF
v_gene: TRBV6-5; CDR3aa: ASSSRLRGYTEAF
v_gene: TRBV15; CDR3aa: ATSSGTGEVETQY
v_gene: TRBV9; CDR3aa: ASSPRQGLVHEQY
v_gene: TRBV7-9; CDR3aa: ASSLGDLGYT
v_gene: TRBV9; CDR3aa: ASSVAAGGGKNIQY
v_gene: TRBV5-1; CDR3aa: ASSFGAGEGEQF
v_gene: TRBV5-1; CDR3aa: ASSGGQGTDTQY
v_gene: TRBV7-9; CDR3aa: ASSPPGVAGSNEQF
v_gene: TRBV18; CDR3aa: VSSPGTSGRAWQEQY
v_gene: TRBV4-1; CDR3aa: ASSPGGGSNQPQH
v_gene: TRBV10-3; CDR3aa: AISTGQGDTDTQY
v_gene: TRBV7-9; CDR3aa: ASSFAGKRVINEQY
v_gene: TRBV2; CDR3aa: ASNLQDIGEQY
v_gene: TRBV6-5; CDR3aa: ASSQQGGNTEAF
v_gene: TRBV7-2; CDR3aa: ASSLGGASGEEVDTQY
v_gene: TRBV7-9; CDR3aa: ASSLRDRGADTQY
v_gene: TRBV5-5; CDR3aa: ASSRDRGDSGELF
v_gene: TRBV6-1; CDR3aa: ASKPGLAGLWEQY
v_gene: TRBV6-5; CDR3aa: ASSYYPGLAGMNEQF
v_gene: TRBV9; CDR3aa: ASSLGIETSRIQETQF
v_gene: TRBV20-1; CDR3aa: SAGVDTQY
v_gene: TRBV6-5; CDR3aa: ASSSGLTQY
v_gene: TRBV20-1; CDR3aa: SASRLAAPYEQY
v_gene: TRBV20-1; CDR3aa: SARPIPYNEQF
v_gene: TRBV20-1; CDR3aa: SASLWGGQGDNEQF
v_gene: TRBV20-1; CDR3aa: SAPGLAGVTDMQY
v_gene: TRBV20-1; CDR3aa: SALLATDTQY
v_gene: TRBV7-9; CDR3aa: ASSSSPGGANVLT
v_gene: TRBV12-3/TRBV12-4; CDR3aa: ASSTRARETQY
v_gene: TRBV7-2; CDR3aa: ASSGQASSYEQY
v_gene: TRBV15; CDR3aa: ATSRIGTPGSYEQY
v_gene: TRBV2; CDR3aa: ASSATPLVPSYEQY